The 5 T cell receptor beta chains in this list originate from one sample, sequenced in a study of T-cell memory formation after mild COVID-19. TCRdb independently ran MiXCR on the 5' RACE reads; one entry per CDR3 protein. The table lists approximately 580,000 distinct CDR3 sequences, approximately 20% of them singletons. Sequencing used PBMCs or a T cell subset sorted from them (not recorded which). The receptors were sampled from an adult woman who had mild COVID-19 (a few samples of this study predate the infection). Cell type and time point are not known.

V is TRBV7-9 and J is TRBJ1-5; perhaps TRBD1 as D (5 bases). Germline V gives CDR1 SEHNR, CDR2 FQNEAQ (reference sequence). V dropped 5 bases and J dropped 0 bases, with 11 bases sitting between them. The CDR3 is 15 amino acids. CDR3 in DNA: TGTGCCAGCAGCCTTTCAGACAGTAGCAATCAGCCCCAGCATTTT. It translates to CASSLSDSSNQPQHF.

This clonotype showed up just a few times. The V and J genes are TRBV7-9 and TRBJ1-6; D call uncertain. The CDR3 spans 14 residues. The V gene lost 5 bases and the J gene lost 9 bases, with 14 bases spanning the gap. Germline assignment: CDR1 SEHNR and CDR2 FQNEAQ (reference sequence). In DNA form, the CDR3 reads TGTGCCAGCAGCCCCCGCGGGTCGGGTTCACCCCTCCACTTT. Protein: CASSPRGSGSPLHF.

This sequence joins TRBV9 and TRBJ2-5; D is undetermined. This CDR3 is 16 amino acids long. V shed 0 bases and J shed 4 bases, with 16 bases lying between them. The germline CDR1 and CDR2 sequences are SGDLS and YYNGEE. The CDR3 nucleotides read TGTGCCAGCAGCGTAGAAGGTTTGCGGCGCACAGAGACCCAGTACTTC. Amino acids: CASSVEGLRRTETQYF.

This clonotype was recorded a few times. The chain recombines TRBV24-1 with TRBJ2-1; possibly TRBD1 for D (6 bases). This CDR3 spans 13 amino acids. Trimming removed 1 base at V and 9 bases at J, with 9 bases between. Germline values: CDR1 KGHDR, CDR2 SFDVKD. The DNA of the CDR3 is TGTGCCACCAGTGATTTAAGGGGGTCTGAGCAGTTCTTC. This encodes CATSDLRGSEQFF.

This clonotype showed up just a few times. V usage is TRBV12-3 or TRBV12-4 and J usage is TRBJ2-3; D perhaps matches TRBD2 (5 bases). The CDR3 runs 16 residues. Trimming took 4 bases from V and 0 from J, leaving 14 bases between them. The CDR3 nucleotides read TGTGCCAGCAGTTATGACCGGGGTGCTAGCACAGATACGCAGTATTTT. Translating gives CASSYDRGASTDTQYF.